These T cell receptor beta chains were read from a single sample in a study of technical replicates of blood from a few donors. TCRdb's table, derived via immunoSEQ multiplex PCR, lists solely in-frame clones and lacks some. The profile shows about 60,000 clones, 70% to 90% of them singletons. The sequencing input was PBMCs. These receptors originate from a human donor in good health. Some clones in this sample may be carry-over from other donors' samples. Both conserved end residues are part of each CDR3. The order of the fields is V gene, clone size, J gene, D gene, CDR3 DNA, CDR3 protein. D genes are given only for firm matches. Size values are once, few and many counts, or a class for expanded clones, and some rows have none.

V gene: TRBV7-6; clone size: .; J gene: TRBJ2-5; D gene: TRBD2; CDR3 DNA: TGTGCCAGCAGCCCCCGAGCCGCTAGCGGGGGCTCCCCCACCCAGTACTTC; CDR3 protein: CASSPRAASGGSPTQYF
V gene: TRBV2; clone size: .; J gene: TRBJ2-1; D gene: TRBD2; CDR3 DNA: TGTGCCAGCAGGCTGGCCTTAGCGGGAGGGAGGATCAATGAGCAGTTCTTC; CDR3 protein: CASRLALAGGRINEQFF
V gene: TRBV7-9; clone size: few; J gene: TRBJ2-2; D gene: TRBD1; CDR3 DNA: TGTGCCAGCAGCCCCCGACAGGGGGCGGACACCGGGGAGCTGTTTTTT; CDR3 protein: CASSPRQGADTGELFF
V gene: TRBV4-2; clone size: .; J gene: TRBJ1-2; D gene: TRBD1; CDR3 DNA: TGTGCCAGCAGCCAAAACGGACAGGGAGAGGGCTACACCTTC; CDR3 protein: CASSQNGQGEGYTF
V gene: TRBV7-9; clone size: .; J gene: TRBJ1-3; D gene: .; CDR3 DNA: TGTGCCAGCAGCTCACCCCTTCTAAGCTCTGGAAACACCATATATTTT; CDR3 protein: CASSSPLLSSGNTIYF
V gene: TRBV25-1; clone size: .; J gene: TRBJ2-7; D gene: .; CDR3 DNA: TGTGCCAGCAGTAAACCCAGCGGTCGGGATCACTACGAGCAGTACTTC; CDR3 protein: CASSKPSGRDHYEQYF
V gene: TRBV7-2; clone size: .; J gene: TRBJ2-3; D gene: TRBD2; CDR3 DNA: TGTGCCAGCAGCTTAGGAGCGGGGGGGTGGACAGATACGCAGTATTTT; CDR3 protein: CASSLGAGGWTDTQYF
V gene: TRBV10-3; clone size: many; J gene: TRBJ1-1; D gene: .; CDR3 DNA: TGTGCCATCAGTGTGGGCCTATGGAACACTGAAGCTTTCTTT; CDR3 protein: CAISVGLWNTEAFF
V gene: TRBV7-3; clone size: .; J gene: TRBJ2-2; D gene: .; CDR3 DNA: TGTGCCAGCAGCTTAACCCCAGGGGCGGCCGGGGAGCTGTTTTTT; CDR3 protein: CASSLTPGAAGELFF
V gene: TRBV7-6; clone size: .; J gene: TRBJ2-2; D gene: .; CDR3 DNA: TGTGCCAGCAGCTCGGTGGGCGGGTACACCGGGGAGCTGTTTTTT; CDR3 protein: CASSSVGGYTGELFF
V gene: TRBV13; clone size: .; J gene: TRBJ2-7; D gene: .; CDR3 DNA: TGTGCCAGCAGCCCCTCGCGGATAACCTACGAGCAGTACTTC; CDR3 protein: CASSPSRITYEQYF
V gene: TRBV16; clone size: .; J gene: TRBJ2-2; D gene: TRBD1; CDR3 DNA: TGTGCCAGCAGCCAAGGGACAGGGGTCACCTGGGAGCTGTTTTTT; CDR3 protein: CASSQGTGVTWELFF
V gene: TRBV5-8; clone size: few; J gene: TRBJ1-1; D gene: .; CDR3 DNA: TGTGCCAGCAGCTTCCGGGGCACTGAAGCTTTCTTT; CDR3 protein: CASSFRGTEAFF
V gene: TRBV4-2; clone size: once; J gene: TRBJ1-1; D gene: .; CDR3 DNA: TGTGCCAGCAGCCAACGGTTCCAAAACACTGAAGCTTTCTTT; CDR3 protein: CASSQRFQNTEAFF
V gene: TRBV6-1; clone size: .; J gene: TRBJ2-5; D gene: TRBD2; CDR3 DNA: TGTGCCAGCAGTGAATCCGGCGGGGGTCAAGAGACCCAGTACTTC; CDR3 protein: CASSESGGGQETQYF
V gene: TRBV5-1; clone size: .; J gene: TRBJ2-7; D gene: .; CDR3 DNA: TGCGCCAGCAGCTTGGCCGAACAGGGCGGCTACGAGCAGTACTTC; CDR3 protein: CASSLAEQGGYEQYF
V gene: TRBV18; clone size: .; J gene: TRBJ1-1; D gene: TRBD1; CDR3 DNA: TGTGCCAGCTCACCAGGTCCAGGGGGCTCTACTGAAGCTTTCTTT; CDR3 protein: CASSPGPGGSTEAFF
V gene: TRBV6-5; clone size: .; J gene: TRBJ1-2; D gene: TRBD1; CDR3 DNA: TGTGCCAGCACAGGACAGGCCAACTATGGCTACACCTTC; CDR3 protein: CASTGQANYGYTF
V gene: TRBV7-9; clone size: .; J gene: TRBJ2-7; D gene: .; CDR3 DNA: TGTGCCAGTCAGCTTGGGTCGGGGAGCTCCTACGAGCAGTACTTC; CDR3 protein: CASQLGSGSSYEQYF
V gene: TRBV6-5; clone size: few; J gene: TRBJ1-1; D gene: .; CDR3 DNA: TGTGCCGCTCACGAGGAAGCCGAAGCTTTCTTT; CDR3 protein: CAAHEEAEAFF
V gene: TRBV13; clone size: .; J gene: TRBJ2-3; D gene: .; CDR3 DNA: TGTGCCAGCAGCCCCCCCAGTTGGAGCCTCGGCCCGTTGCCGCAGTATTTT; CDR3 protein: CASSPPSWSLGPLPQYF
V gene: TRBV15; clone size: .; J gene: TRBJ1-1; D gene: .; CDR3 DNA: TGTGCCACCAGCAGAGCCCAAGGACAGTCTTGGCCTGAAGCTTTCTTT; CDR3 protein: CATSRAQGQSWPEAFF
V gene: TRBV18; clone size: .; J gene: TRBJ1-1; D gene: TRBD1; CDR3 DNA: TGTGCCAGCTCCCGGGAACAGGGGCGGTCTGAAGCTTTCTTT; CDR3 protein: CASSREQGRSEAFF
V gene: TRBV7-3; clone size: .; J gene: TRBJ2-1; D gene: .; CDR3 DNA: TGTGCCAGCAGCTTGGGGGACTTCGAGCAGTTCTTC; CDR3 protein: CASSLGDFEQFF
V gene: TRBV4-2; clone size: .; J gene: TRBJ2-7; D gene: TRBD2; CDR3 DNA: TGTGCCAGCAGCCAGATGGCTAGCGGTTCCTACGAGCAGTACTTC; CDR3 protein: CASSQMASGSYEQYF
V gene: TRBV13; clone size: medium-sized; J gene: TRBJ1-1; D gene: .; CDR3 DNA: TGTGCCAGCAGCCAAGAAGGTTCTATCGAGGGCACTGAAGCTTTCTTT; CDR3 protein: CASSQEGSIEGTEAFF
V gene: TRBV4-3; clone size: .; J gene: TRBJ2-7; D gene: TRBD1; CDR3 DNA: TGCGCCAGCAGCGGAGGGACAGGGGATTCCGAGCAGTACTTC; CDR3 protein: CASSGGTGDSEQYF
V gene: TRBV2; clone size: .; J gene: TRBJ1-1; D gene: .; CDR3 DNA: TGTGCCAGCAAGGAAGCCTGGAACACTGAAGCTTTCTTT; CDR3 protein: CASKEAWNTEAFF
V gene: TRBV6-6; clone size: .; J gene: TRBJ1-2; D gene: TRBD1; CDR3 DNA: TGTGCCAGCAGCGCTGGACAGGCTTTTTATGGCTACACCTTC; CDR3 protein: CASSAGQAFYGYTF
V gene: TRBV19; clone size: .; J gene: TRBJ1-2; D gene: .; CDR3 DNA: TGTGCCAGTAGCACGCCCGGGGGGGGCAACTATGGCTACACCTTC; CDR3 protein: CASSTPGGGNYGYTF
V gene: TRBV5-4; clone size: once; J gene: TRBJ1-5; D gene: .; CDR3 DNA: TGTGCCAGCAGCTTGGCGGGGGGGTATCCTCAGCCCCAGCATTTT; CDR3 protein: CASSLAGGYPQPQHF
V gene: TRBV18; clone size: .; J gene: TRBJ2-2; D gene: TRBD2; CDR3 DNA: TGTGCCAGCTCACCGCGGACTAGCGGGGTGAACACCGGGGAGCTGTTTTTT; CDR3 protein: CASSPRTSGVNTGELFF
V gene: TRBV5-4; clone size: .; J gene: TRBJ2-3; D gene: .; CDR3 DNA: TGTGCCAGCAGCTTGGCCGGGACTCCCCACGGGGCGCAGTATTTT; CDR3 protein: CASSLAGTPHGAQYF
V gene: TRBV4-2; clone size: .; J gene: TRBJ2-2; D gene: TRBD2; CDR3 DNA: TGTGCCAGCAGCCAAGCACTAGCGGGAGGGCCTAGCACCGGGGAGCTGTTTTTT; CDR3 protein: CASSQALAGGPSTGELFF
V gene: TRBV6-6; clone size: .; J gene: TRBJ2-7; D gene: .; CDR3 DNA: TGTGCCAGCAGCCCCTCCCCCTCCTACGAGCAGTACTTC; CDR3 protein: CASSPSPSYEQYF
V gene: TRBV2; clone size: .; J gene: TRBJ1-3; D gene: .; CDR3 DNA: TGTGCCAGCAGCGGCGGTTGGGGCCCTGGAAACACCATATATTTT; CDR3 protein: CASSGGWGPGNTIYF
V gene: TRBV5-6; clone size: .; J gene: TRBJ2-3; D gene: TRBD2; CDR3 DNA: TGTGCCAGCAGACCATTTCTAGCGGGGGTTAACACAGATACGCAGTATTTT; CDR3 protein: CASRPFLAGVNTDTQYF
V gene: TRBV15; clone size: .; J gene: TRBJ1-2; D gene: .; CDR3 DNA: TGTGCCACCAGCAGACGGAGAGTCAAGGGCGGGAACTATGGCTACACCTTC; CDR3 protein: CATSRRRVKGGNYGYTF
V gene: TRBV2; clone size: .; J gene: TRBJ2-1; D gene: .; CDR3 DNA: TGTGCCAGCAGTCTACAGGGGAGGAATGAGCAGTTCTTC; CDR3 protein: CASSLQGRNEQFF
V gene: TRBV5-6; clone size: .; J gene: TRBJ2-7; D gene: TRBD1; CDR3 DNA: TGTGCCAGCAGCCGTGGGGACAGCCACTACGAGCAGTACTTC; CDR3 protein: CASSRGDSHYEQYF
V gene: TRBV25-1; clone size: .; J gene: TRBJ2-5; D gene: .; CDR3 DNA: TGTGCCAGCAGTGAATCGGGTAGCCCGGTCTCCCAGTACTTC; CDR3 protein: CASSESGSPVSQYF
V gene: TRBV5-1; clone size: .; J gene: TRBJ1-4; D gene: TRBD1; CDR3 DNA: TGCGCCAGCAGGACAGGGGGGTCGGCTAATGAAAAACTGTTTTTT; CDR3 protein: CASRTGGSANEKLFF
V gene: TRBV4-2; clone size: .; J gene: TRBJ2-2; D gene: TRBD2; CDR3 DNA: TGTGCCAGCAGCCAAGGACTAGCGGGAGGACTGAACACCGGGGAGCTGTTTTTT; CDR3 protein: CASSQGLAGGLNTGELFF